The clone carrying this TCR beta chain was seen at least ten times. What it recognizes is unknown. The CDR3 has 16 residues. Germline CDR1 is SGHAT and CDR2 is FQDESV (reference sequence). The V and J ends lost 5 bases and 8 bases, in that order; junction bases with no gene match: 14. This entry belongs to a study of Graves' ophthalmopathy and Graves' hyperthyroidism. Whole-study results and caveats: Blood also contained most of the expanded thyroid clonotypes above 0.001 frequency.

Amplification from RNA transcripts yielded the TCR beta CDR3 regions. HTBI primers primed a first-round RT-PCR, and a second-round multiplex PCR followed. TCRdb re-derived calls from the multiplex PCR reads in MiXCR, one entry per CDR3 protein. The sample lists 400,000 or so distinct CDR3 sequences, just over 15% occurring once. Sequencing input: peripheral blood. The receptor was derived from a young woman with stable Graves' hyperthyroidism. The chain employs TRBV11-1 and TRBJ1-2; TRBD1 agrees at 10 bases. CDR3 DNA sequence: TGTGCCAGCAGCCGCTTTATCGGGACAGGGGAAGGAGGCTACACCTTC. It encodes CASSRFIGTGEGGYTF.